This paragraph covers one T cell receptor beta chain sequence. Between the trimmed V and J ends, which lost 0 bases and 0 bases, there was a span of 9 bases. CDR3 size: 15 residues. Per germline, CDR1 SGHDT and CDR2 YYEEEE. The data belong to a study of blood T cell repertoires in COVID-19. Study information: From the United States, Italy and Spain came samples of acute and convalescent COVID-19.

Sequencing used immunoSEQ multiplex PCR; TCRdb keeps in-frame clones, though not all of them. The table records roughly 170,000 clones, about 80% of them present only once. Sequencing was carried out using PBMCs or T cells enriched from blood (not recorded which). The chain couples TRBV5-6 to TRBJ1-2; D is ambiguous. The receptor was isolated from a man aged 50 to 59 who had recovered from COVID-19. The CDR3: CASSLARGSNYGYTF. DNA for the CDR3: TGTGCCAGCAGCTTGGCTCGGGGTTCTAACTATGGCTACACCTTC.